The rows below give T cell receptor beta chains drawn from one sample of a study of blood T cell repertoires in COVID-19. Profiled with immunoSEQ multiplex PCR; TCRdb holds only in-frame clones, not every one. The sample contains roughly 280,000 clones, roughly 90% of which appear only once. Sequenced input: peripheral blood. The receptors were sampled from a man aged 25-40 years with active or convalescent COVID-19. CDR3s include the opening cysteine and the closing phenylalanine or tryptophan. Clone size is given for some rows only: seen once, a few or many times, or a class if the clone is expanded.

j_call clone_size v_call cdr3_aa
TRBJ2-2 once TRBV5-1 CASSPGQPLGNTGELFF
TRBJ2-2 . TRBV4-1 CASSQGLPSGELFF
TRBJ1-2 . TRBV3-1/TRBV3-2 CASSQGASGGLDGYTF
TRBJ2-7 . TRBV9 CASSDYKSEQYF
TRBJ2-7 . TRBV6-5 CASRGLLSYEQYF
TRBJ2-5 . TRBV5-1 CASSLLAGGRSETQYF
TRBJ1-3 once TRBV6-5 CASIPGTGLLNTIYF
TRBJ1-2 few TRBV29-1 CSADTGDYGYTF
TRBJ1-2 . TRBV5-5 CASSPRTGYGYTF
TRBJ2-7 . TRBV19 CASSISGSGEQYF
TRBJ2-1 . TRBV30 CAWTGTSGDRSSYNEQFF
TRBJ2-3 . TRBV2 CAVGLAGGGEPSTDTQYF
TRBJ1-2 . TRBV2 CASQQGSNYGYTF
TRBJ2-3 . TRBV2 CASSESSGGFDTQYF
TRBJ1-6 . TRBV6-5 CASSSRSLNSPLHF
TRBJ2-1 . TRBV27 CASSDASGTVYNEQFF
TRBJ2-7 . TRBV7-9 CASSLASGQLAYEQYF
TRBJ2-2 . TRBV5-1 CASWTTGSTGELFF
TRBJ2-1 . TRBV11-2 CASSYREGLAHQFF
TRBJ2-3 . TRBV7-9 CASSLSSLYTDTQYF
TRBJ1-2 . TRBV4-1 CASSTTWTEFNYGYTF
TRBJ1-6 few TRBV30 CASQGDNSPLHF
TRBJ2-3 . TRBV28 CASSLVTAGGSTDTQYF
TRBJ2-7 once TRBV15 CATSRDRGKGIPYEQYF
TRBJ1-6 . TRBV6-5 CASSKQGVSSPLHF
TRBJ1-4 . TRBV7-8 CASGWRAREKLFF
TRBJ2-3 once TRBV19 CASRRLAGGTDTQYF
TRBJ1-1 . TRBV5-1 CASSLEGAGTEAFF
TRBJ2-1 . TRBV5-5 CASSLDGGIYNEQFF
TRBJ1-6 . TRBV6-1 CASSEAQTGWYALHF
TRBJ1-2 . TRBV21-1 CASSATEGQGNGYTF
TRBJ2-7 . TRBV25-1 CASSSAGGPYEQYF
TRBJ1-3 once TRBV5-5 CASSLRTGLFSGNTIYF
TRBJ1-1 . TRBV5-1 CASSWEGGPEAFF
TRBJ2-2 . TRBV7-8 CASSSKGLAGGNTGELFF
TRBJ2-1 many TRBV6-4 CASSASSYNEQFF
TRBJ2-1 few TRBV27 CASTPIVRTRNNEQFF
TRBJ1-1 few TRBV10-3 CAISEGLGTEAFF
TRBJ1-1 . TRBV18 CASREGLNTEAFF
TRBJ1-1 . TRBV12-5 CASGLGTGNTEAFF
TRBJ1-6 . TRBV11-1 CASSLVRVGSPLHF
TRBJ1-1 few TRBV4-2 CASSQARGTSTEAFF
TRBJ1-1 . TRBV30 CAWSFQGNTEAFF
TRBJ2-1 . TRBV7-7 CAGATGAGVYNEQFF
TRBJ2-1 once TRBV6-5 CASSSQAGRTYNEQFF
TRBJ2-3 . TRBV9 CASSSMGTGGGNTQYF
TRBJ1-3 . TRBV27 CASSPRPQAVPSGNTIYF
TRBJ1-5 . TRBV18 CASSPTGVGQPQHF
TRBJ2-3 . TRBV2 CASSEGTSADTQYF
TRBJ1-1 . TRBV21-1 CASSIGTGAMNTEAFF
TRBJ1-2 . TRBV4-1 CASSPVVNYGYTF
TRBJ2-3 few TRBV18 CASSPRGKSEVTDTQYF
TRBJ2-2 once TRBV4-3 CASSQDTSGGSNTGELFF
TRBJ2-1 . TRBV11-2 CASSLFGVGSYNEQFF
TRBJ2-5 . TRBV5-1 CASSQALAGSGGETQYF
TRBJ2-3 . TRBV5-4 CASSYPGLAGKGAQYF
TRBJ1-4 once TRBV11-2 CASSPRGGQGTTNEKLFF